Listed here is a single TCR beta chain. Using immunoSEQ multiplex PCR, the repertoire was profiled, and TCRdb retains in-frame clones only, with some absent. Among approximately 13,000 clones listed, around four fifths were seen once. This record belongs to a study of technical replicates of blood from several donors. The CDR3 has 16 residues. Germline V gene lookup returns CDR1 SGHAT and CDR2 FQNNGV. The ends were cut back, 5 bases at V and 5 bases at J, with 18 bases in the middle. This TCR was sampled from a human donor in good health. The chain couples TRBV11-2 to TRBJ1-4; the D gene is possibly TRBD1 (6 bases). Sequencing was performed on PBMCs. The CDR3 DNA follows: TGTGCCAGCAGCCCCTTAACCGGGACACCGAATGAAAAACTGTTTTTT. Its protein product is CASSPLTGTPNEKLFF.